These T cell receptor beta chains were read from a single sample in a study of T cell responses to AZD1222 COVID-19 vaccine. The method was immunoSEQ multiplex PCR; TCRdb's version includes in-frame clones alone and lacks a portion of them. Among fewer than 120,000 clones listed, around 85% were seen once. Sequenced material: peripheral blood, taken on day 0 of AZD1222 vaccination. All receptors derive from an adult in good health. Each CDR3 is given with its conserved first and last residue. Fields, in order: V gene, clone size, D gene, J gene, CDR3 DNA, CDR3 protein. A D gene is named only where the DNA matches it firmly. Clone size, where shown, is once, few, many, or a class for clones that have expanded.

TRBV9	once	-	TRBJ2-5	TGTGCCAGCAGCCCCCGGTGGAGGGGGCCCCAAGAGACCCAGTACTTC	CASSPRWRGPQETQYF
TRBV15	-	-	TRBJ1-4	TGTGCCACCAGCAGAGATAGGGGCGCTGAAAAACTGTTTTTT	CATSRDRGAEKLFF
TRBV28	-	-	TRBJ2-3	TGTGCCAGCAGTACTAGCACAGATACGCAGTATTTT	CASSTSTDTQYF
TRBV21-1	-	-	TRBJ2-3	TGTGCCAGCAGCAAAATCCGCCCAGATACGCAGTATTTT	CASSKIRPDTQYF
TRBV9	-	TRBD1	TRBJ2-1	TGTGCCAGCAGCGCGGGACAGGGTTTAGAACGCAATGAGCAGTTCTTC	CASSAGQGLERNEQFF
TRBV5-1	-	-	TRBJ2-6	TGCGCCAGCAGCTGGGGGGCAGGCTCTGGGGCCAACGTCCTGACTTTC	CASSWGAGSGANVLTF
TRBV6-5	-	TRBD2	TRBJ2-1	TGTGCCAGCAGCGGAGCGGGGGGGCTCAACAATGAGCAGTTCTTC	CASSGAGGLNNEQFF
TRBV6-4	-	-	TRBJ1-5	TGTGCCAGCCCCCCCCCACAGCCCCCGGGTGAGGACCAGCCCCAGCATTTT	CASPPPQPPGEDQPQHF
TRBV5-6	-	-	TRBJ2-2	TGTGCCAGCAGCCGCCTAGACGAGAACACCGGGGAGCTGTTTTTT	CASSRLDENTGELFF
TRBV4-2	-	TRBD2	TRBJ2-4	TGTGCCAGCAGCCAAAGCACTAGCGTTCTAGCCAAAAACATTCAGTACTTC	CASSQSTSVLAKNIQYF
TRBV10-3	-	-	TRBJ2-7	TGTGCCATCAGGGGGGGACGGGAGCAGTACTTC	CAIRGGREQYF
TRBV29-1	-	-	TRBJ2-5	TGCAGCGTTCTTGAAGGGAGAGAGACCCAGTACTTC	CSVLEGRETQYF
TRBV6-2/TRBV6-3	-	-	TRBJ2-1	TGTGCCAGCAGTTACTCTCCCCCAGAAGGGGTTTACAATGAGCAGTTCTTC	CASSYSPPEGVYNEQFF
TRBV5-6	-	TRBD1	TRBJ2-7	TGTGCCAGCAGCGGGGGGACAGGGGCGTTTTACGAGCAGTACTTC	CASSGGTGAFYEQYF
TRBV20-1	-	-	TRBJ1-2	TGCAGTGCTAGCCAAGGGAATGGCTACACCTTC	CSASQGNGYTF
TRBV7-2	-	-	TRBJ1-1	TGTGCCAGCAGCTTAGGGACCAGTAACACTGAAGCTTTCTTT	CASSLGTSNTEAFF
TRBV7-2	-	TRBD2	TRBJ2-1	TGTGCCAGCAGCTCGGGACTAGCGGCTTACAATGAGCAGTTCTTC	CASSSGLAAYNEQFF
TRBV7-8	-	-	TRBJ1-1	TGTGCCAGCAGCTTAGAAGGAAACGCTTTCTTT	CASSLEGNAFF
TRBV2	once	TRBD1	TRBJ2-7	TGTGCCAGCAGGTTCGGGACAGGGGGGTCCGAGCAGTACTTC	CASRFGTGGSEQYF
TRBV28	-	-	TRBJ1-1	TGTGCCAGCAGTTCCCTTCACCCGAACACTGAAGCTTTCTTT	CASSSLHPNTEAFF
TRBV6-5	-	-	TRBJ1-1	TGTGCCAGCAGTTCTGGGACCGCGAACACTGAAGCTTTCTTT	CASSSGTANTEAFF
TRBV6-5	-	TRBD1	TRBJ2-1	TGTGCCACCCTAGGGACAGGGCTTTTCGATGAGCAGTTCTTC	CATLGTGLFDEQFF
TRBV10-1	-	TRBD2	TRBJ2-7	TGCGCCAGCAGTGAAGGATCGGCGGGAGCAGTCTACGAGCAGTACTTC	CASSEGSAGAVYEQYF
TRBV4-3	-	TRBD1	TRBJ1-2	TGCGCCAGCAGCCAACAGGGGGGACTTAACTATGGCTACACCTTC	CASSQQGGLNYGYTF
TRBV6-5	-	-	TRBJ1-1	TGTGCCAGCAGGAGGTCGTCCCGGGAAGCTTTCTTT	CASRRSSREAFF
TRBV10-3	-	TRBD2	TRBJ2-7	TGTGCCATCGGGCCCGGGACTAGCGGGGGGGCCTACGAGCAGTACTTC	CAIGPGTSGGAYEQYF
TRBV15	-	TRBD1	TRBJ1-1	TGTGCCACCAGCAGCGGACAGGGTCCCACTGAAGCTTTCTTT	CATSSGQGPTEAFF
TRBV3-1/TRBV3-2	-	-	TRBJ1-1	TGTGCCAGCAGCCACCAGGATATGAACACTGAAGCTTTCTTT	CASSHQDMNTEAFF
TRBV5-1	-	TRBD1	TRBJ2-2	TGCGCCAGCAGCACCGGGACAGCGAACACCGGGGAGCTGTTTTTT	CASSTGTANTGELFF
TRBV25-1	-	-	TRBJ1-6	TGTGCCAGCAGTGAATGGGGAGGGGGGAATTCACCCCTCCACTTT	CASSEWGGGNSPLHF
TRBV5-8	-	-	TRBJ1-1	TGTGCCAGCAGCTTGGGACACAACACTGAAGCTTTCTTT	CASSLGHNTEAFF
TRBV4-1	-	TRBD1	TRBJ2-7	TGCGCCAGCAGCCAAGGACAGGGGGCTGGCGAGCAGTACTTC	CASSQGQGAGEQYF
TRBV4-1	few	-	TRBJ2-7	TGCGCCAGCAGCCCCATCAGGGGGGGGTACGAGCAGTACTTC	CASSPIRGGYEQYF
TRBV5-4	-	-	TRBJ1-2	TGTGCCAGCAGCTGGGTCGGGGGCTACACCTTC	CASSWVGGYTF
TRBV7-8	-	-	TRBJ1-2	TGTGCCAGCAGGGGTTTTACTAACTATGGCTACACCTTC	CASRGFTNYGYTF
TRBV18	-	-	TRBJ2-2	TGTGCCAGCTCACCACTGAGGACGGCGGGGACCGGGGAGCTGTTTTTT	CASSPLRTAGTGELFF
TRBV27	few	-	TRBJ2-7	TGTGCCAGCAGTTTACGACTAGAGGGCTACGAGCAGTACTTC	CASSLRLEGYEQYF
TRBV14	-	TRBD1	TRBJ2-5	TGTGCCAGCAGCCTTTGGGACAGGGAGACCCAGTACTTC	CASSLWDRETQYF
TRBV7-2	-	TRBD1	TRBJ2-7	TGTGCCAGCAGCTTTTTACAGGGGGCCTCCTACGAGCAGTACTTC	CASSFLQGASYEQYF
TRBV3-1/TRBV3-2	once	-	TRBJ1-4	TGTGCCAGCAGCCATCGGCAGGGTGGTGAAAAACTGTTTTTT	CASSHRQGGEKLFF
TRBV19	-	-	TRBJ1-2	TGTGCCACGGGGCCCCTGGCTAACTATGGCTACACCTTC	CATGPLANYGYTF
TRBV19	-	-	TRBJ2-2	TGTGCCAGTAGGGCCCCGAGCGCAGGAAGGACCGGGGAGCTGTTTTTT	CASRAPSAGRTGELFF
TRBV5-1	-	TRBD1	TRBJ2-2	TGCGCCAGCAGCCTCGACAGGGGGGCCGGGGAGCTGTTTTTT	CASSLDRGAGELFF
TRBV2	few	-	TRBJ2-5	TGTGCCAGCAGTGAAGGGGCTAGCGTCCAAGAGACCCAGTACTTC	CASSEGASVQETQYF
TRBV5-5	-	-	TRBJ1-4	TGTGCCAGCAGCTTGCGGAGGGGTCCTAATGAAAAACTGTTTTTT	CASSLRRGPNEKLFF
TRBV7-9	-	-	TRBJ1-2	TGTGCCAGCAGCTTAGAACGGATTAACTATGGCTACACCTTC	CASSLERINYGYTF
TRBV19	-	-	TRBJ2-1	TGTGCCAGTATGGGCCAGGATAAGAATGAGCAGTTCTTC	CASMGQDKNEQFF
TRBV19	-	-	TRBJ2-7	TGTGCCACAAAGGTTGCCTACGAGCAGTACTTC	CATKVAYEQYF
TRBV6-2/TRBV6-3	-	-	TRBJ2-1	TGTGCCAGCAGTGCTCGGTGGGAGCAGTTCTTC	CASSARWEQFF
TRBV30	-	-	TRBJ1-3	TGTGCCTGGAGTAAACGGGGCGTTGGAAACACCATATATTTT	CAWSKRGVGNTIYF
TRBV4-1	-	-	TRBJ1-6	TGCGCCAGCAGCGAGACCCCGACAGCCAGGAGCTCCTATAATTCACCCCTCCACTTT	CASSETPTARSSYNSPLHF
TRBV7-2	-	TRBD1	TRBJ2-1	TGTGCCAGCAGGCTAAGGTGGGACAGGGGTTACAATGAGCAGTTCTTC	CASRLRWDRGYNEQFF
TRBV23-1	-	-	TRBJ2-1	TGCGCCAGCAGTCAGGGCCAGGGAGGCCGTAATGAGCAGTTCTTC	CASSQGQGGRNEQFF